The 3 T cell receptor beta chains below come from one sample, sequenced in a study of HIV-infected patients and healthy controls. cDNA was made from 500 ng RNA using alpha and beta constant primers. Alpha and beta chain libraries were made separately by chain-specific third strand synthesis with multiplexing indices. TCRdb re-derived calls from the 5' RACE reads in MiXCR, one entry per CDR3 protein. This sample has roughly 5,000 distinct CDR3 sequences, with roughly 20% found just once. Antiretroviral therapy had run roughly three months, about 14 weeks, before follow-up blood collection. Whole blood was used without fractionation, so all unsorted peripheral T cells were included. The material was blood, obtained during antiretroviral therapy. All receptors derive from an adult with HIV infection.

The chain joins TRBV5-4 to TRBJ1-1; D remains ambiguous. CDR1 and CDR2 from the germline V gene are SGHNT and YYREEE (reference sequence). V lost 2 bases to trimming and J lost 1 base, with 3 bases between them. CDR3 length: 12 amino acids. The CDR3 spells CASSFGNTEAFF. The CDR3 region has the DNA TGTGCCAGCAGCTTTGGGAACACTGAAGCTTTCTTT. The complete variable domain, with remaining parts taken from reference TRBV5-4 and TRBJ1-1, reads ETGVTQSPTHLIKTRGQQVTLRCSSQSGHNTVSWYQQALGQGPQFIFQYYREEENGRGNFPPRFSGLQFPNYSSELNVNALELDDSALYLCASSFGNTEAFFGQGTRLTVV.

In its sample, this clonotype ranks as medium-sized (0.01 to 0.1%). V and J are TRBV5-6 and TRBJ1-5; a weak D match, TRBD1 (6 bases). The germline gives CDR1 SGHDT, CDR2 YYEEEE. V lost 6 bases and J 2 bases, leaving 21 bases between the germline ends. CDR3 length: 17 amino acids. CDR3 sequence reads: CASNKRGGAGGNQPQHF. In nucleotides, the CDR3 is TGTGCCAGCAATAAGAGAGGGGGGGCCGGGGGCAATCAGCCCCAGCATTTT.

This clonotype is classed as medium-sized (0.01 to 0.1%). The chain couples TRBV5-6 to TRBJ2-3; 7 bases line up with TRBD2. V lost 4 bases, J lost 6 bases, and 8 bases stayed unmatched. This CDR3 region has 14 residues. Germline V gene sequence: CDR1 SGHDT, CDR2 YYEEEE. CDR3 sequence reads: CASSRLAGSDTQYF. CDR3 sequence (DNA): TGTGCCAGCAGCCGACTAGCCGGTAGTGATACGCAGTATTTT. The full variable domain, in which reference TRBV5-6 and TRBJ2-3 provide the parts outside the CDR3, is DAGVTQSPTHLIKTRGQQVTLRCSPKSGHDTVSWYQQALGQGPQFIFQYYEEEERQRGNFPDRFSGHQFPNYSSELNVNALLLGDSALYLCASSRLAGSDTQYFGPGTRLTVL.